The 20 T cell receptor beta chains below all came from one sample that was sequenced in a study of blood T cell repertoires in COVID-19. Produced via immunoSEQ multiplex PCR; TCRdb's table is partial and in-frame only. The sample carries around 280,000 clones, roughly 87% recorded once. Sequencing input: PBMCs or T cells enriched from blood (not recorded which). The receptors shown here come from a woman in her 40s who had recovered from COVID-19.

The chain links TRBV6-5 to TRBJ2-7; 9 bases map to TRBD1. Germline CDR1 MNHEY, CDR2 SVGAGI. V was pared by 4 bases and J by 3 bases, with 7 bases of the junction left unmatched. The CDR3 extends over 15 amino acids. The CDR3 here is CASSSPGQGLYEQYF. The CDR3 region has the DNA TGTGCCAGCAGTTCGCCGGGACAGGGCCTCTACGAGCAGTACTTC.

The J gene is TRBJ2-2, the V gene TRBV27; D perhaps matches TRBD2 (6 bases). Trimming cost V 6 bases and J 6 bases, with 20 bases left between them. This CDR3 spans 16 amino acids. Looked up from germline, CDR1 is MNHEY and CDR2 is SMNVEV (reference sequence). The CDR3: CASRPWTGAISGELFF. The CDR3 nucleotides read TGTGCCAGCAGGCCGTGGACGGGAGCAATCTCCGGGGAGCTGTTTTTT.

This clone showed up just once. The chain joins TRBV28 to TRBJ2-2; D possibly corresponds to TRBD1 (5 bases). CDR3 size: 14 residues. CDR1 MDHEN and CDR2 SYDVKM come from the germline V gene. V dropped 6 bases and J dropped 4 bases, with 12 bases sitting between them. Here the CDR3 reads CASSFNRLTGELFF. The CDR3 DNA reads as TGTGCCAGCAGCTTCAACAGGCTCACCGGGGAGCTGTTTTTT.

The V and J genes are TRBV6-5 and TRBJ1-6; D ambiguous. Trimming removed 2 bases at V and 8 bases at J, with 10 bases between. The length of the CDR3 is 14 residues. Germline values: CDR1 MNHEY, CDR2 SVGAGI. CDR3 amino acids: CASSYTETHSPLHF. In nucleotides, the CDR3 is TGTGCCAGCAGTTACACAGAGACACATTCACCCCTCCACTTT.

This clone turned up a few times. The DNA of the CDR3 is TGTGCCAGCAGCCCCCAGGGACTGTCCATGAACACTGAAGCTTTCTTT. Protein sequence: CASSPQGLSMNTEAFF. V and J are TRBV3-1 (or the pseudogene TRBV3-2) and TRBJ1-1, with a weak D call TRBD1 (5 bases). Trimming took 4 bases from V and 0 from J, leaving 15 bases between them. CDR3 size: 16 residues. Germline V lookup: CDR1 LGHDT, CDR2 YNNKEL (reference sequence).

The V and J genes are TRBV2 and TRBJ2-7; the D is unclear. The CDR3 is 12 amino acids. Germline V gives CDR1 SNHLY, CDR2 FYNNEI. Trimming stripped 2 bases from V and 7 bases from J, with 9 bases between. CDR3 bases: TGTGCCAGCAGTGAACGCGAGTATGAGCAGTACTTC. Translating gives CASSEREYEQYF.

This clone has only one observation. The rearrangement joins TRBV7-2 to TRBJ2-1, with 11 positions matching TRBD2. This CDR3 region has 16 residues. The ends lost 3 bases at V and 6 bases at J; junction bases unmatched: 7. Germline V CDR1 and CDR2: SGHTA, FQGNSA. CDR3 amino acids: CASSFLAGGPVNEQFF. CDR3 nucleotides: TGTGCCAGCAGCTTCTTAGCGGGAGGGCCAGTCAATGAGCAGTTCTTC.

The chain couples TRBV28 to TRBJ2-6, with 7 positions matching TRBD2. CDR1 and CDR2 (germline): MDHEN, SYDVKM. The length of the CDR3 is 16 residues. After removal of 9 bases from V and 0 bases from J, the junction contained 8 bases not matched to a gene. The CDR3 coding sequence is TGTGCCAGTAATGCCGGGACTAACTCTGGGGCCAACGTCCTGACTTTC. The encoded protein is CASNAGTNSGANVLTF.

The chain couples TRBV28 to TRBJ2-3, with D perhaps TRBD1 (5 bases). The CDR3 runs 14 residues. Germline values: CDR1 MDHEN, CDR2 SYDVKM. Between the trimmed V and J ends, which lost 6 bases and 3 bases, there was a span of 13 bases. The CDR3 DNA reads TGTGCCAGCAGCCCCGACAGAGCGACAGATACGCAGTATTTT. It specifies CASSPDRATDTQYF.

The rearrangement uses TRBV6-5 and TRBJ2-3, with TRBD1 as a possible D gene (6 bases). Germline V gene sequence: CDR1 MNHEY, CDR2 SVGAGI. The CDR3 covers 13 residues. DNA of the CDR3: TGTGCTGGGAGAGGGGGTATCACAGATACGCAGTATTTT. Translated, it gives CAGRGGITDTQYF.

This clone was observed once. The chain joins TRBV30 to TRBJ1-5; TRBD1 is a possible D gene (5 bases). This CDR3 has 17 amino acids. Germline lookup yields CDR1 GTSNPN and CDR2 SVGIG (reference sequence). V was cut by 2 bases and J by 2 bases, with 19 bases left in between. CDR3 in DNA: TGTGCCTGGAGTCTCGGCGGGGACCGGGGCGGCAATCAGCCCCAGCATTTT. This encodes CAWSLGGDRGGNQPQHF.

The J gene is TRBJ1-2, the V gene TRBV30; D uncertain. The CDR3 has 14 amino acids. Deletions cut 4 bases from V and 2 bases from J, with 14 bases between. CDR1 is GTSNPN, CDR2 SVGIG, per germline (reference sequence). In DNA, the CDR3 is TGTGCCTGGACCCCGGGGATTTCGAACTATGGCTACACCTTC. Protein: CAWTPGISNYGYTF. The full variable domain, its missing parts supplied by reference TRBV30 and TRBJ1-2, is SQTIHQWPATLVQPVGSPLSLECTVEGTSNPNLYWYRQAAGRGLQLLFYSVGIGQISSEVPQNLSASRPQDRQFILSSKKLLLSDSGFYLCAWTPGISNYGYTFGSGTRLTVV.

The chain has TRBV6-5 and TRBJ2-7; D is unclear. V was shortened by 6 bases and J by 2 bases, with 8 bases between the two germline ends. The CDR3 sequence is 12 residues long. Germline values: CDR1 MNHEY, CDR2 SVGAGI. CDR3 residues: CASRKNTYEQYF. The CDR3 DNA reads as TGTGCCAGCAGGAAGAACACCTACGAGCAGTACTTC.

The rearrangement uses TRBV27 and TRBJ1-3; a weak D match, TRBD1 (6 bases). From germline, CDR1 is MNHEY and CDR2 SMNVEV (reference sequence). This CDR3 is 14 amino acids long. V lost 3 bases and J 2 bases, leaving 8 bases between the germline ends. DNA for the CDR3: TGTGCCAGCAGTTTTCAGGGGCCTGGAAACACCATATATTTT. This gives the protein CASSFQGPGNTIYF.

This clone appeared a single time. The chain recombines TRBV4-3 with TRBJ1-2; D gene unclear. The germline V gene encodes CDR1 LGHNA and CDR2 YSLEER. V shed 0 bases and J shed 0 bases, with 11 bases lying between them. This CDR3 region has 16 residues. The CDR3 region has the DNA TGCGCCAGCAGCCAAGATCTAGGCAGAACTAACTATGGCTACACCTTC. It yields the protein CASSQDLGRTNYGYTF.

V is TRBV5-5 and J is TRBJ1-1; TRBD1 agrees at 8 bases. The CDR3 spans 16 residues. Germline V gene lookup returns CDR1 SGHKS and CDR2 YYEKEE (reference sequence). V was clipped by 4 bases and J by 0 bases; unmatched bases: 8. The CDR3 DNA is TGTGCCAGCAGCCGCGACAGGGGATCGCTGAACACTGAAGCTTTCTTT. Translated, it gives CASSRDRGSLNTEAFF.

This clone has more than one count but fewer than ten. V and J are TRBV7-8 and TRBJ2-7, with 8 bases fitting TRBD2. CDR1 and CDR2 from the germline V gene are SGHVS and FQNEAQ. Trimming took 7 bases from V and 2 from J; bases not matched to a gene: 7. The CDR3 consists of 14 residues. The CDR3 loop reads CASTRLAGTYEQYF. The CDR3 DNA sequence: TGTGCCAGCACGCGGCTAGCGGGTACCTACGAGCAGTACTTC.

The gene calls are TRBV19 and TRBJ2-5; D is perhaps TRBD2 (5 bases). The CDR3 contains 14 residues. The V end lost 5 bases, the J end lost 5 bases, and 15 bases lay between the germline ends. Germline CDR1 LNHDA, CDR2 SQIVND (reference sequence). Written as DNA, the CDR3 is TGTGCCAGTAGTGAGGGCGTACCCTGGGAGACCCAGTACTTC. It encodes CASSEGVPWETQYF.

This chain uses TRBV19 with TRBJ2-3; 8 positions match TRBD2. With V trimmed by 0 bases and J by 6 bases, 8 bases remained unmatched. CDR3 size: 16 residues. CDR1 and CDR2 from the germline V gene are LNHDA and SQIVND (reference sequence). CDR3 residues: CASSIEKGLVADTQYF. DNA for the CDR3: TGTGCCAGTAGTATAGAAAAGGGACTAGTAGCGGATACGCAGTATTTT.

The rearrangement joins TRBV7-2 to TRBJ1-2, with 7 bases that match TRBD1. The ends lost 5 bases at V and 2 bases at J; junction bases unmatched: 5. CDR3 length equals 14 residues. Germline-derived CDR1 and CDR2 are SGHTA and FQGNSA. The CDR3 is CASSPRTGNYGYTF. CDR3 DNA sequence: TGTGCCAGCAGCCCCCGGACAGGAAACTATGGCTACACCTTC.